This T cell receptor beta chain was recorded in a study of identical twins. With respect to this clonotype: Its specificity is unknown.

A universal primer site was added by template switching, and unique molecular identifiers were carried by the cDNA. MiXCR, applied by TCRdb to the 5' RACE reads, yields one record per CDR3 protein. The sample gives 1,800,000 or so distinct CDR3 sequences, around 33% of which show up once; less than 0.35% is in the top ten. Healthy Caucasian individuals made up all the donors. Study-wide results and limits: Researchers reported excess low generation probability among twin-shared out-of-frame alpha sequences. Beta clonotypes that were abundant in cord blood contained fewer insertions, a pattern absent from memory repertoires.

The clonotype originates from a newborn girl in good health. Sequenced: cord blood.

The CDR3 sequence is CASSSRAGASQPQHF. The CDR3 nucleotides read TGTGCCAGCAGTTCCCGGGCGGGGGCAAGTCAGCCCCAGCATTTT. The chain recombines TRBV12-3 or TRBV12-4 with TRBJ1-5, with TRBD1 as a possible D gene (6 bases). Trimming cost V 4 bases and J 6 bases, with 16 bases left between them. The CDR3 covers 15 residues.